Listed here are 5 T cell receptor beta chains from one sample, sequenced in a study of blood T cell repertoires in COVID-19. Only in-frame clones appear in the TCRdb table, and some are missing; sequencing was by immunoSEQ multiplex PCR. The sample records about 210,000 clones, approximately 85% being singletons. The sequenced material came from peripheral blood. The source of these receptors is a woman in her forties or fifties with active or convalescent COVID-19.

In this sample, this clone turned up once. This chain uses TRBV2 with TRBJ2-2; 7 bases map to TRBD2. In germline, CDR1 is SNHLY, CDR2 FYNNEI. J was trimmed by 6 bases and V by 3 bases; bases with no gene match: 7. The CDR3 covers 15 residues. The CDR3 reads CASSDRAGDPGELFF. The DNA of the CDR3 is TGTGCCAGCAGTGATAGGGCGGGAGATCCCGGGGAGCTGTTTTTT. The entire variable domain, with the rest obtained from reference TRBV2 and TRBJ2-2, is as follows: EPEVTQTPSHQVTQMGQEVILRCVPISNHLYFYWYRQILGQKVEFLVSFYNNEISEKSEIFDDQFSVERPDGSNFTLKIRSTKLEDSAMYFCASSDRAGDPGELFFGEGSRLTVL.

The J gene is TRBJ1-4, the V gene TRBV5-1; D is undetermined. The CDR3 sequence is 14 residues long. The V end was cut by 0 bases, the J end by 5 bases, with 8 bases between. CDR1 SGHRS and CDR2 YFSETQ come from the germline V gene. DNA for the CDR3: TGCGCCAGCAGCTTGGGGCCGGGGAATGAAAAACTGTTTTTT. Translation: CASSLGPGNEKLFF.

The table lists this clone with a few counts. The chain uses TRBV10-3 and TRBJ1-1; 8 nucleotides line up with TRBD1. The CDR3 has 13 amino acids. From germline, CDR1 is ENHRY and CDR2 SYGVKD. Unmatched junction bases numbered 4, after V lost 10 bases and J lost 0 bases. In DNA, the CDR3 is TGTGCCAGCCGACAGGGGCTGAACACTGAAGCTTTCTTT. This translates into CASRQGLNTEAFF.

This clone was detected only a few times. The chain employs TRBV5-1 and TRBJ1-2, with 11 bases identical to TRBD1. Germline assignment: CDR1 SGHRS and CDR2 YFSETQ. CDR3 length: 16 residues. V lost 4 bases to trimming and J lost 6 bases; unmatched junction nucleotides: 11. The CDR3 bases are TGCGCCAGCAGCCCGGGACAGGGGGTCGGGAAGAATGGCTACACCTTC. Translation: CASSPGQGVGKNGYTF.

The chain uses TRBV5-1 and TRBJ1-4, with 10 nucleotides matching TRBD1. CDR3 length: 15 residues. V gave up 4 bases and J gave up 8 bases; unmatched junction bases: 8. Germline CDR1 is SGHRS and CDR2 is YFSETQ. The CDR3 loop reads CASSPRTGGIEKLFF. The CDR3 DNA sequence: TGCGCCAGCAGCCCAAGGACAGGGGGGATAGAAAAACTGTTTTTT.